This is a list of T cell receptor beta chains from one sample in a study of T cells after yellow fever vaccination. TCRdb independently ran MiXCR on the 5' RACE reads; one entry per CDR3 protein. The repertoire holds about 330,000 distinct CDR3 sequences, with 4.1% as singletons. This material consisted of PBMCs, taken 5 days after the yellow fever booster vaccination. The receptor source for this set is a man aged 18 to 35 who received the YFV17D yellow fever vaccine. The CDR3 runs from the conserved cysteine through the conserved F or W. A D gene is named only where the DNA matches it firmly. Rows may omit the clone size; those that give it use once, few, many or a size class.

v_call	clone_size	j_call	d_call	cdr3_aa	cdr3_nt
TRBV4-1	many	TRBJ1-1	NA	CASSQVSTEAFF	TGCGCCAGCAGCCAAGTAAGCACTGAAGCTTTCTTT
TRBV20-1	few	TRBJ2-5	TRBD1	CSASSGQGSQETQYF	TGCAGTGCTTCTAGTGGACAGGGATCCCAAGAGACCCAGTACTTC
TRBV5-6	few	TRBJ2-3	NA	CASRRGVADTQYF	TGTGCCAGCAGGCGAGGAGTAGCAGATACGCAGTATTTT
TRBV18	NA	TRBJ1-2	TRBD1	CASSPTGGRNYGYTF	TGTGCCAGCTCACCAACAGGGGGCCGAAACTATGGCTACACCTTC
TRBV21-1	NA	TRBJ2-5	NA	CASSMWNRGPSVETQYF	TGTGCCAGCAGCATGTGGAACAGGGGGCCTTCAGTAGAGACCCAGTACTTC
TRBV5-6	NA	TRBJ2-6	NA	CASSHGTGANVLTF	TGTGCCAGCAGCCATGGGACTGGGGCCAACGTCCTGACTTTC
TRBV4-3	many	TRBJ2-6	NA	CASSQSDRGTSGANVLTF	TGCGCCAGCAGCCAATCGGATAGAGGGACATCTGGGGCCAACGTCCTGACTTTC
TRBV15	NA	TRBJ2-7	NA	CATSRSRDTYEQYF	TGTGCCACCAGCAGATCCCGGGACACCTACGAGCAGTACTTC
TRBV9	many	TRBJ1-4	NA	CASSPGRLNEKLFF	TGTGCCAGCAGCCCGGGACGGCTTAATGAAAAACTGTTTTTT
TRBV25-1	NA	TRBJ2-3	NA	CASGESTDTQYF	TGTGCCAGCGGAGAGTCCACAGATACGCAGTATTTT
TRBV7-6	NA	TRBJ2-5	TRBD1	CASSYPYRGLETKYF	TGTGCCAGCAGCTACCCATACAGGGGATTAGAGACCAAGTACTTC
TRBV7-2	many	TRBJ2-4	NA	CASSSYGGGKNIQYF	TGTGCCAGCAGCTCGTACGGGGGTGGTAAAAACATTCAGTACTTC
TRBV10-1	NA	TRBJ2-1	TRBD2	CASSEGTSGAVNEQFF	TGCGCCAGCAGTGAGGGGACTAGCGGGGCTGTCAATGAGCAGTTCTTC
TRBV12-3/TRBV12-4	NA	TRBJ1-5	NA	CASSGAGQPQHF	TGTGCCAGCAGTGGGGCGGGCCAGCCCCAGCATTTT
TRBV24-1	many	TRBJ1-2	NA	CATSDDSYGYTF	TGTGCCACCAGTGATGACAGCTATGGCTACACCTTC
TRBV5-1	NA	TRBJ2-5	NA	CASSLGSTAQETQYF	TGCGCCAGCAGCTTGGGTTCGACAGCACAAGAGACCCAGTACTTC
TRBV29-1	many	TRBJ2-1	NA	CSAGDSYNEQFF	TGCAGCGCGGGGGACTCCTACAATGAGCAGTTCTTC
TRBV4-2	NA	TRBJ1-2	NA	CASSQRPDPIYGYTF	TGTGCCAGCAGCCAAAGGCCGGATCCGATCTATGGCTACACCTTC
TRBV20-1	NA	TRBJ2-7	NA	CSARSLNGASYEQYF	TGCAGTGCTAGGTCGCTCAACGGCGCCTCCTACGAGCAGTACTTC
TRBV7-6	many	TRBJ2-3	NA	CASSPDSGDTQYF	TGTGCCAGCAGTCCGGACAGCGGAGATACGCAGTATTTT
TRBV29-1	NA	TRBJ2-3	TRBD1	CSAGQGLTDTQYF	TGCAGCGCCGGACAGGGCCTAACAGATACGCAGTATTTT
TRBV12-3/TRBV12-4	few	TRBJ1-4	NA	CASSPYLEKLFF	TGTGCCAGCAGTCCGTACCTGGAAAAACTGTTTTTT
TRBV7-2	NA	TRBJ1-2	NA	CASSFDGSNYGYTF	TGTGCCAGCAGCTTCGACGGATCTAACTATGGCTACACCTTC
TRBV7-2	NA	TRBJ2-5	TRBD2	CASSAGRGRETQYF	TGTGCCAGCAGTGCGGGGCGGGGGAGAGAGACCCAGTACTTC
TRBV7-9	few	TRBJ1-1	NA	CASSWGIDTEAFF	TGTGCCAGCAGCTGGGGTATTGACACTGAAGCTTTCTTT
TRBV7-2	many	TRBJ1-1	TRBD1	CASSLAGAGGRSTEAFF	TGTGCCAGCAGCTTAGCGGGGGCAGGGGGCCGTAGCACTGAAGCTTTCTTT
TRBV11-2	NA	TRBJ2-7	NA	CASSLELLRGEQYF	TGTGCCAGCAGCTTAGAACTGCTTAGGGGCGAGCAGTACTTC
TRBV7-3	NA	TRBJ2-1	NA	CASSLPQAGFEQFF	TGTGCCAGCAGCTTACCGCAAGCGGGTTTTGAGCAGTTCTTC
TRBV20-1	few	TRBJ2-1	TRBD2	CSASSLAGGAGNEQFF	TGCAGTGCTTCCTCTTTAGCGGGGGGGGCCGGGAATGAGCAGTTCTTC
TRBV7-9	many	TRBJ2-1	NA	CASSLAQDHNEQFF	TGTGCCAGCAGCTTAGCACAGGACCACAATGAGCAGTTCTTC
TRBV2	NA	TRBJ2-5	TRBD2	CASKWEGETQYF	TGTGCCAGCAAGTGGGAGGGAGAGACCCAGTACTTC
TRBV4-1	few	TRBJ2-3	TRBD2	CASSQGPLAGDTQYF	TGCGCCAGCAGCCAAGGACCTTTAGCGGGAGATACGCAGTATTTT
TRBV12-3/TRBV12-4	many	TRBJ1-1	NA	CASSLVMGATEAFF	TGTGCCAGCAGTTTAGTGATGGGGGCCACTGAAGCTTTCTTT
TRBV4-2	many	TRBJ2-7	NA	CASSQGGVEPRSYEQYF	TGTGCCAGCAGCCAAGGAGGGGTAGAACCCCGCTCCTACGAGCAGTACTTC
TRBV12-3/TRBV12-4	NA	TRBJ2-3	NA	CASSLAQTTDTQYF	TGTGCCAGCAGTTTGGCGCAGACCACAGATACGCAGTATTTT
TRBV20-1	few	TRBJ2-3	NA	CSARGKGGTDTQYF	TGCAGTGCTAGGGGGAAGGGGGGCACAGATACGCAGTATTTT
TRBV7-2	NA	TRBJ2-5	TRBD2	CASSRSGGARETQYF	TGTGCCAGCAGCCGGAGCGGGGGGGCACGGGAGACCCAGTACTTC
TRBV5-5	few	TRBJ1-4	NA	CASSLEGMDEKLFF	TGTGCCAGCAGCTTGGAGGGTATGGATGAAAAACTGTTTTTT
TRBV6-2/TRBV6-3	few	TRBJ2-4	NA	CASSSIVYRDSQYF	TGTGCCAGCAGTTCAATAGTATACCGGGACTCTCAGTACTTC
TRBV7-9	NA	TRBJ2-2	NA	CASSEREIRAGELFF	TGTGCCAGCAGCGAACGAGAGATTAGAGCCGGGGAGCTGTTTTTT
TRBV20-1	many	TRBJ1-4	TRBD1	CSASWTGGSEKLFF	TGCAGTGCTAGTTGGACAGGGGGAAGTGAAAAACTGTTTTTT
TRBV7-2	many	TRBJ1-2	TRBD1	CASRGTGAQGYTF	TGTGCCAGCAGGGGGACAGGGGCGCAGGGCTACACCTTC
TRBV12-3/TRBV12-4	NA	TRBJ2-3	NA	CASSSRGVSTDTQYF	TGTGCCAGCAGTTCCAGGGGCGTGAGCACAGATACGCAGTATTTT
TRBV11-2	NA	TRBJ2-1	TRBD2	CASSLVTGTRNNEQFF	TGTGCCAGCAGCTTAGTGACCGGGACTAGAAACAATGAGCAGTTCTTC